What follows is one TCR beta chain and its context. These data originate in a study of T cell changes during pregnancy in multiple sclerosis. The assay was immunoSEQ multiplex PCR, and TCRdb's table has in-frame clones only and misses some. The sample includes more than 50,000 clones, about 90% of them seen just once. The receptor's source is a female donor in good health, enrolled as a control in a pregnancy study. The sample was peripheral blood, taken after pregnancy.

The DNA of the CDR3 is TGCAGCGGGAGACAGGGATTGAACACTGAAGCTTTCTTT. Encoded protein: CSGRQGLNTEAFF. The chain has TRBV29-1 and TRBJ1-1, with 7 nucleotides matching TRBD1. The CDR3 is 13 residues long. V shed 7 bases and J 0 bases; nucleotides not matched to a gene: 5. CDR1 and CDR2 (germline): SQVTM, ANQGSEA.